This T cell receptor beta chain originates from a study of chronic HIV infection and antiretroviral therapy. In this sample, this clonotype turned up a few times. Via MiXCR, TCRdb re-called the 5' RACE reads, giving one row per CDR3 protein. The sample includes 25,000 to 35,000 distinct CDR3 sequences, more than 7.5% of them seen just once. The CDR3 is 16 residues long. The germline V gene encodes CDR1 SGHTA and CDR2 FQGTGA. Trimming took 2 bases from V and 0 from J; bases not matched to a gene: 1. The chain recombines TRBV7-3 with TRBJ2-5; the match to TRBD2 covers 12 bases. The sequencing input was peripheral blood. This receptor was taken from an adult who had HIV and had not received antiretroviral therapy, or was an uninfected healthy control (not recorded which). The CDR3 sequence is CASSLASGGDQETQYF. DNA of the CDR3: TGTGCCAGCAGCTTAGCTAGCGGGGGGGACCAAGAGACCCAGTACTTC.